The 17 T cell receptor beta chains given below trace back to one sample, sequenced in a study of T cell repertoires in cytomegalovirus infection. One entry per CDR3 protein, called by TCRdb with MiXCR from the reads. The sample includes approximately 290,000 distinct CDR3 sequences, 20% to 30% of them seen just once. The sequenced sample was PBMCs. The receptors derive from a human donor in good health (CMV status not recorded). Some clones in this sample may be carry-over from other donors' samples.

The rearrangement joins TRBV19 to TRBJ1-5; D is uncertain. V was trimmed by 1 base and J by 3 bases, leaving 16 bases between them. CDR1 is LNHDA, CDR2 SQIVND, per germline (reference sequence). CDR3 size: 17 residues. CDR3 sequence (DNA): TGTGCCAGTAGTATAGCTTCTGGGCTCGGAATCAATCAGCCCCAGCATTTT. It encodes CASSIASGLGINQPQHF.

This clonotype was counted a few times. V is TRBV25-1 and J is TRBJ2-3, with 13 bases lining up with TRBD2. V dropped 4 bases and J dropped 2; count of bases not matched to a gene: 12. Germline V CDR1 and CDR2: MGHDK, SYGVNS. The CDR3 runs 19 residues. The CDR3 nucleotides read TGTGCCAGCAGTGCGGCTACTAGCGGGGGGGCCCCCCACACAGATACGCAGTATTTT. It encodes CASSAATSGGAPHTDTQYF.

This clonotype was seen a handful of times. This rearrangement joins TRBV7-9 to TRBJ2-5, with no clear D. The CDR3 is 13 residues long. The germline V and J ends were trimmed by 2 bases and 4 bases, with 8 bases remaining between them. Germline V lookup: CDR1 SEHNR, CDR2 FQNEAQ (reference sequence). CDR3 bases: TGTGCCAGCAGCTTATATGCAAGAGAGACCCAGTACTTC. Amino acids: CASSLYARETQYF.

There are a few counts of this clonotype. This chain connects TRBV6-1 to TRBJ2-6; D is perhaps TRBD1 (6 bases). V was clipped by 5 bases and J by 2 bases, with 13 bases between them. CDR1 MNHNS and CDR2 SASEGT come from the germline V gene. CDR3 length equals 16 residues. The DNA of the CDR3 is TGTGCCAGCAGTCCCAGACCAGGGGCTGGGGCCAACGTCCTGACTTTC. It codes for CASSPRPGAGANVLTF.

J is TRBJ1-1 and V is TRBV6-1, with TRBD1 matching over 8 bases. Per the germline V gene, CDR1 is MNHNS and CDR2 is SASEGT. The CDR3 has 13 residues. With 6 bases clipped from V and 7 bases from J, the junction kept 7 bases outside the gene matches. The CDR3 is CASSPGTGYEAFF. CDR3 nucleotides: TGTGCCAGCAGCCCCGGGACAGGCTATGAAGCTTTCTTT.

This clonotype was counted many times. The gene calls are TRBV28 and TRBJ2-5; tentatively, D is TRBD2 (5 bases). CDR3 length: 12 amino acids. The germline CDR1 and CDR2 sequences are MDHEN and SYDVKM. Trimming took 7 bases from V and 5 from J, leaving 11 bases between them. The CDR3 is CASTGVLETQYF. DNA for the CDR3: TGTGCCAGCACCGGGGTACTGGAGACCCAGTACTTC.

This clonotype was counted only a few times. The chain combines TRBV23-1 with TRBJ1-1; no firm D call. TRBV23-1 is an open reading frame, and its role is uncertain. The CDR3 sequence is 14 residues long. The V end lost 0 bases, the J end lost 1 base, and 6 bases lay between the germline ends. The CDR3 nucleotides read TGCGCCAGCAGTCAATCGCAGGAGAACACTGAAGCTTTCTTT. Its translation is CASSQSQENTEAFF.

The V call is TRBV9, the J call TRBJ1-1; 10 nucleotides align to TRBD1. CDR3 length equals 15 residues. CDR1 is SGDLS, CDR2 YYNGEE, per germline. The trim removed 0 bases at V and 3 bases at J, leaving 2 bases unmatched. The chain's CDR3 is CASSVVGTGDTEAFF. The CDR3 nucleotides are TGTGCCAGCAGCGTAGTCGGGACAGGGGACACTGAAGCTTTCTTT.

The J gene is TRBJ2-1, the V gene TRBV19, with D perhaps TRBD2 (6 bases). The ends were cut back, 3 bases at V and 6 bases at J, with 12 bases in the middle. This CDR3 has 14 residues. Germline CDR1 reads LNHDA; CDR2 reads SQIVND (reference sequence). CDR3 amino acids: CASSIGRGSNEQFF. The CDR3 DNA reads as TGTGCCAGTAGTATCGGCCGGGGGAGCAATGAGCAGTTCTTC.

The gene calls are TRBV5-1 and TRBJ1-3; 8 positions match TRBD1. Germline V gene sequence: CDR1 SGHRS, CDR2 YFSETQ. Trimming cost V 3 bases and J 0 bases; bases outside gene matches: 5. The CDR3 is 16 residues long. CDR3 loop: CASSSAGQDSGNTIYF. The CDR3 DNA follows: TGCGCCAGCAGCTCGGCGGGACAGGACTCTGGAAACACCATATATTTT.

This clonotype occurred many times. The CDR3 region has the DNA TGTGCCAGCAGCTCTCGTGGACAGGGATACTATGGCTACACCTTC. Its translation: CASSSRGQGYYGYTF. V and J are TRBV7-8 and TRBJ1-2; TRBD1 matches 8 bases. CDR3 length: 15 amino acids. The germline V gene has CDR1 SGHVS and CDR2 FQNEAQ. Losses at the gene ends were 4 bases for V and 3 bases for J; bases not matched to a gene: 7.

A few counts support this clonotype. This rearrangement joins TRBV30 to TRBJ2-7; TRBD2 matches at 9 bases. Unmatched junction bases numbered 7, after V lost 1 base and J lost 0 bases. This CDR3 has 16 amino acids. The germline V gene encodes CDR1 GTSNPN and CDR2 SVGIG (reference sequence). The CDR3 DNA is TGTGCCTGGAGTGGACCCCGACTAGCGGTCTCCTACGAGCAGTACTTC. Translating gives CAWSGPRLAVSYEQYF.

This clonotype was detected ten times or more. V and J are TRBV7-2 and TRBJ2-2, with D possibly TRBD2 on 6 matching bases. This CDR3 has 16 residues. With 5 bases removed from V and 0 bases from J, the gap between germline ends came to 13 bases. The germline gives CDR1 SGHTA, CDR2 FQGNSA. The DNA for the CDR3 is TGTGCCAGCAGCCGGGGGAGAGGCGCGAACACCGGGGAGCTGTTTTTT. Its translation is CASSRGRGANTGELFF.

This clonotype was recorded at least ten times. V and J are TRBV27 and TRBJ2-5; D gene unclear. Germline CDR1 and CDR2: MNHEY and SMNVEV (reference sequence). V was cut by 1 base and J by 4 bases, with 10 bases left in between. The CDR3 runs to 14 residues. CDR3 protein: CASSLFPGGETQYF. The CDR3 nucleotides are TGTGCCAGCAGTTTATTTCCGGGTGGAGAGACCCAGTACTTC.

This clonotype was found many times. V and J are TRBV7-8 and TRBJ2-1, with D maybe TRBD1 (6 bases). This CDR3 is built from 15 residues. The germline V gene encodes CDR1 SGHVS and CDR2 FQNEAQ. Trimming took 5 bases from V and 8 from J, leaving 19 bases between them. The CDR3 loop reads CASSAQYNGQYEQFF. The CDR3 coding sequence is TGTGCCAGCAGCGCCCAATACAACGGACAGTATGAGCAGTTCTTC.

This clonotype came up many times. V usage is TRBV12-3 or TRBV12-4 and J usage is TRBJ2-1; TRBD2 might be the D (5 bases). The length of the CDR3 is 14 residues. Trimming shortened V by 7 bases and J by 8 bases, and 18 bases separated the two germline ends. The CDR3 DNA follows: TGTGCCAGCACCCCCGCCCGGGGTCTTGATGAGCAGTTCTTC. It codes for CASTPARGLDEQFF.

Many counts were recorded for this clonotype. The chain links TRBV7-2 to TRBJ1-1; no clear D gene. Trimming left V 6 bases short and J 2 bases short, with 16 bases between. Per germline, CDR1 SGHTA and CDR2 FQGNSA. This CDR3 comprises 15 residues. CDR3 sequence reads: CASRESGRRNTEAFF. CDR3 DNA sequence: TGTGCCAGCAGAGAGAGCGGCAGGCGTAACACTGAAGCTTTCTTT. Based on the CDR3 plus reference TRBV7-2 and TRBJ1-1, the full variable domain is GAGVSQSPSNKVTEKGKDVELRCDPISGHTALYWYRQSLGQGLEFLIYFQGNSAPDKSGLPSDRFSAERTGGSVSTLTIQRTQQEDSAVYLCASRESGRRNTEAFFGQGTRLTVV.